A single sample gave rise to the 17 T cell receptor beta chains below, sequenced in a study of shared clonotypes between healthy human individuals. Produced via immunoSEQ multiplex PCR; TCRdb's table is partial and in-frame only. The sample comprises about 990,000 clones, approximately 80% of which are singletons, and roughly 0.57% rests with the top ten. The sequenced sample consisted of memory CD4+ T cells from PBMCs. Subset: CD45RA-negative fraction. Source of these receptors: a man aged 18 to 30 in good health. Some clones in this sample may be carry-over from other donors' samples.

The V gene is TRBV28, the J gene TRBJ1-5; perhaps TRBD1 as D (6 bases). The V gene's germline CDR1 is MDHEN and CDR2 SYDVKM. This CDR3 is built from 15 residues. V lost 5 bases and J lost 6, with 17 bases in between. In nucleotides, the CDR3 is TGTGCCAGCAGTGACGCGGGGGCGCGGGGTCAGCCCCAGCATTTT. Amino acid sequence: CASSDAGARGQPQHF.

The chain is built from TRBV5-1 and TRBJ2-2; 7 nucleotides match TRBD2. The CDR3 runs 15 residues. Trimming took 4 bases from V and 4 from J; bases not matched to a gene: 7. Germline CDR1 SGHRS, CDR2 YFSETQ. Written as DNA, the CDR3 is TGCGCCAGCAGCACTTCTAGCGGATTCACCGGGGAGCTGTTTTTT. Protein product: CASSTSSGFTGELFF.

This clone was detected a few times. This chain uses TRBV4-1 with TRBJ1-5; no definite D call. CDR1 and CDR2 (germline): MGHRA, YSYEKL. Trimming pared 1 base from V and 6 bases from J, leaving 13 bases between. This CDR3 region has 15 residues. DNA of the CDR3: TGCGCCAGCAGCCAAGTTTTCCTCAAAGGTCAGCCCCAGCATTTT. It translates to CASSQVFLKGQPQHF.

The gene calls are TRBV6-5 and TRBJ2-5; TRBD2 matches 7 bases. Germline trimming cut 4 bases from V and 3 bases from J; bases unmatched to any gene: 11. Germline assignment: CDR1 MNHEY and CDR2 SVGAGI. The CDR3 consists of 16 residues. CDR3 residues: CASSSLAGGVEETQYF. In nucleotides, the CDR3 is TGTGCCAGCAGTTCCCTAGCTGGGGGGGTAGAAGAGACCCAGTACTTC.

The rearrangement links TRBV19 to TRBJ2-7, with D hard to call. CDR3 length: 11 residues. Germline-derived CDR1 and CDR2 are LNHDA and SQIVND (reference sequence). The V and J ends lost 3 bases and 7 bases respectively, with 7 bases between them. Written as DNA, the CDR3 is TGTGCCAGTAGTATCTTTGGAGAGCAGTACTTC. This translates into CASSIFGEQYF.

As concerns this clone: Sequence at one end of the junction differs from germline and may be a read error. The chain links TRBV4-2 to TRBJ2-7, with TRBD2 matching over 7 bases. The CDR3 runs 17 residues. Germline loops: CDR1 LGHNA, CDR2 YNFKEQ. The CDR3 loop reads CASSQDLPGLSSYERYF. In DNA, the CDR3 is TGTGCCAGCAGCCAAGATCTCCCGGGACTAAGCTCCTACGAGCGGTACTTC.

The CDR3 DNA follows: TGTGCCAGCAGACTGGACGGCACTGAAGCTTTCTTT. This translates into CASRLDGTEAFF. The chain has TRBV11-2 and TRBJ1-1; no definite D call. This CDR3 has 12 residues. Trimming pared 6 bases from V and 4 bases from J, leaving 9 bases between. The V gene's germline CDR1 is SGHAT and CDR2 FQNNGV.

In DNA, the CDR3 is TGTGCCAGCAGTTTAGGGTTGGCAGGGGTCGTCAATCAGCCCCAGCATTTT. Amino acid sequence: CASSLGLAGVVNQPQHF. The V call is TRBV28, the J call TRBJ1-5; TRBD1 is a possible D gene (6 bases). Germline values: CDR1 MDHEN, CDR2 SYDVKM. V dropped 2 bases and J dropped 3 bases, with 17 bases sitting between them. This CDR3 spans 17 amino acids.

A word on this clone: The likely explanation is a read error, given a far larger clone one base away. Other nucleotide sequences in the sample specify the same CDR3. The CDR3 DNA follows: TGTGCCACCAGCAGAGGGGAAAGGGGTAGCACTGAGGCTTTCTTT. Translation gives CATSRGERGSTEAFF. The V and J genes are TRBV15 and TRBJ1-1; D is possibly TRBD1 (5 bases). The germline CDR1 and CDR2 sequences are LNHNV and YYDKDF (reference sequence). The length of the CDR3 is 15 residues.

This clone is a singleton in its sample. The chain employs TRBV9 and TRBJ2-3, with TRBD1 matching over 8 bases. Trimming cost V 3 bases and J 8 bases; bases outside gene matches: 11. The CDR3 is 15 amino acids. Germline values: CDR1 SGDLS, CDR2 YYNGEE. CDR3 in amino acids: CASSGQTAQGGTQYF. In nucleotides, the CDR3 is TGTGCCAGCAGCGGACAGACAGCACAGGGGGGTACGCAGTATTTT. Drawing the rest from reference TRBV9 and TRBJ2-3, the complete variable domain is DSGVTQTPKHLITATGQRVTLRCSPRSGDLSVYWYQQSLDQGLQFLIQYYNGEERAKGNILERFSAQQFPDLHSELNLSSLELGDSALYFCASSGQTAQGGTQYFGPGTRLTVL.

The CDR3 loop is CASSRGPGELFF. Written as DNA, the CDR3 is TGTGCCAGCTCACGCGGGCCCGGGGAGCTGTTTTTT. The genes are TRBV18 and TRBJ2-2; D may be TRBD2 (5 bases). The germline V gene has CDR1 KGHSH and CDR2 LQKENI. Trimming took off 4 bases at V and 6 bases at J, with 6 bases between the two ends. The CDR3 totals 12 residues.

The V and J genes are TRBV7-7 and TRBJ2-5; 13 bases match TRBD2. CDR3 length equals 16 residues. Germline V lookup: CDR1 SSHAT, CDR2 FNYEAQ (reference sequence). V lost 5 bases and J lost 2; bases outside the gene matches: 5. The CDR3 is CASSIGLAGDQETQYF. The CDR3 region has the DNA TGTGCCAGCAGCATCGGACTAGCGGGGGATCAAGAGACCCAGTACTTC.

The V and J genes are TRBV6-1 and TRBJ1-1; D uncertain. V lost 6 bases, J lost 1 base, and 12 bases lay in between. This CDR3 is 14 amino acids long. Germline CDR1 MNHNS, CDR2 SASEGT. The CDR3 is CASRRRTGNTEAFF. CDR3 DNA: TGTGCCAGCAGAAGACGGACGGGGAACACTGAAGCTTTCTTT.

The genes are TRBV27 and TRBJ1-5, with TRBD1 identical over 9 bases. The CDR3 spans 19 residues. Trimming took 5 bases from V and 0 from J; bases not matched to a gene: 14. Germline assignment: CDR1 MNHEY and CDR2 SMNVEV (reference sequence). CDR3 amino acids: CASSPWGQGMLYSNQPQHF. DNA for the CDR3: TGTGCCAGCAGTCCCTGGGGACAGGGAATGCTTTATAGCAATCAGCCCCAGCATTTT.

The rearrangement joins TRBV19 to TRBJ2-1; the match to TRBD2 covers 11 bases. The germline V gene encodes CDR1 LNHDA and CDR2 SQIVND (reference sequence). There are 16 residues in the CDR3. V lost 5 bases, J lost 4 bases, and 7 bases stayed unmatched. The DNA of the CDR3 is TGTGCCAGTAGTGGCGGACTAGCGGGCTTATACAATGAGCAGTTCTTC. Translating it yields CASSGGLAGLYNEQFF.

The chain is built from TRBV28 and TRBJ1-2; 9 bases map to TRBD1. Germline V CDR1 and CDR2: MDHEN, SYDVKM. V was pared by 7 bases and J by 6 bases, with 15 bases of the junction left unmatched. The CDR3 is 16 residues long. CDR3 protein: CASIAWTRTGENGYTF. The CDR3 bases are TGTGCCAGCATTGCGTGGACGAGGACAGGGGAGAATGGCTACACCTTC.

In the case of this clone: A much bigger clone sits one base away, suggesting this may be a read error. The same CDR3 can be traced to other DNA sequences in this sample. This sequence joins TRBV5-1 and TRBJ2-2; D is unresolved. V shed 3 bases and J shed 1 base, with 7 bases lying between them. The CDR3 is 14 residues long. Germline CDR1 and CDR2: SGHRS and YFSETQ. The CDR3 bases are TGCGCCAGCAGCTGGACCGGGAACACCGGGGAGCTGTTTTTT. Protein: CASSWTGNTGELFF.